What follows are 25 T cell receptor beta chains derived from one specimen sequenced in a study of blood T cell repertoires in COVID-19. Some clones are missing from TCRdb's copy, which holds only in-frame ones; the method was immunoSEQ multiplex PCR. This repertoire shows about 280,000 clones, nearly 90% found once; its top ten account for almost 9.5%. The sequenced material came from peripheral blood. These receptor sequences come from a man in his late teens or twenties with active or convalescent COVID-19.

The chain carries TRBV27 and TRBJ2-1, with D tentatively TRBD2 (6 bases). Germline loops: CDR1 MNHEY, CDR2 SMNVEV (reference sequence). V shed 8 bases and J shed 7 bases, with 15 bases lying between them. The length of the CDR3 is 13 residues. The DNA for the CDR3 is TGTGCCAGCGGGACTTCGGGGTTTAATGAGCAGTTCTTC. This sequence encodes CASGTSGFNEQFF.

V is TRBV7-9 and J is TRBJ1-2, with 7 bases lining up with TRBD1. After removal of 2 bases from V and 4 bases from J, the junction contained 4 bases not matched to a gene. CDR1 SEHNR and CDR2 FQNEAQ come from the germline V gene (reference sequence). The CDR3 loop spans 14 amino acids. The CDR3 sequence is CASSLQTGPYGYTF. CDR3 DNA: TGTGCCAGCAGCTTACAGACAGGGCCCTATGGCTACACCTTC. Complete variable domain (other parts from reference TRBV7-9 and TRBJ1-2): DTGVSQNPRHKITKRGQNVTFRCDPISEHNRLYWYRQTLGQGPEFLTYFQNEAQLEKSRLLSDRFSAERPKGSFSTLEIQRTEQGDSAMYLCASSLQTGPYGYTFGSGTRLTVV.

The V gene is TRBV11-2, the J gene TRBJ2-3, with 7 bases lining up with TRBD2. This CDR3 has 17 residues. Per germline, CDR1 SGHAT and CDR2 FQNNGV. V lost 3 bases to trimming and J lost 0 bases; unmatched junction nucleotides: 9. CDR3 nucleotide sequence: TGTGCCAGCAGCTTGCAGTGGGCGGGAGCTAGCACAGATACGCAGTATTTT. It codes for CASSLQWAGASTDTQYF.

The CDR3 nucleotides are TGTGCCAGCAGCTTAGAAGGCGGACAGCCCTACGAGCAGTACTTC. This gives the protein CASSLEGGQPYEQYF. The V gene is TRBV11-3, the J gene TRBJ2-7; D possibly corresponds to TRBD1 (6 bases). The V gene's germline CDR1 is SGHNT and CDR2 YENEEA. This CDR3 is built from 15 residues. Trimming took 0 bases from V and 2 from J, leaving 11 bases between them.

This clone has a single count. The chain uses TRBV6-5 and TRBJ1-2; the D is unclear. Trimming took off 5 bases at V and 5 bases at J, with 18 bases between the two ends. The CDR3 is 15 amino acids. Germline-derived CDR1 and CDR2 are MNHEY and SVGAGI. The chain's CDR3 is CASSPNMCLCYGYTF. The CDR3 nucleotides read TGTGCCAGCAGTCCTAATATGTGTTTATGTTATGGCTACACCTTC.

CDR3 protein: CSATADTQYF. The CDR3 nucleotides are TGCAGTGCTACTGCAGATACGCAGTATTTT. V is TRBV20-1 and J is TRBJ2-3, with D unresolved. Germline CDR1 and CDR2: DFQATT and SNEGSKA (reference sequence). The CDR3 is 10 residues long. Trimming stripped 4 bases from V and 4 bases from J, with 3 bases between.

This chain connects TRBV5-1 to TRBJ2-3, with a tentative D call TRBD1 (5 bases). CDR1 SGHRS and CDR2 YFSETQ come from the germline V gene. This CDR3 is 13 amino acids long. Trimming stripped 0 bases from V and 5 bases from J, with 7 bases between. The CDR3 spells CASSLGQLDTQYF. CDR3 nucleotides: TGCGCCAGCAGCTTGGGACAGTTAGATACGCAGTATTTT.

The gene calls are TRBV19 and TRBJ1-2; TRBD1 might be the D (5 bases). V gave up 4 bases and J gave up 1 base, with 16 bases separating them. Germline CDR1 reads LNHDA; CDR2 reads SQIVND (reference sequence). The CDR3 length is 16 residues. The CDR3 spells CASSTTDSSGNYGYTF. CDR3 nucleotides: TGTGCCAGTAGTACTACTGACAGCTCCGGTAACTATGGCTACACCTTC.

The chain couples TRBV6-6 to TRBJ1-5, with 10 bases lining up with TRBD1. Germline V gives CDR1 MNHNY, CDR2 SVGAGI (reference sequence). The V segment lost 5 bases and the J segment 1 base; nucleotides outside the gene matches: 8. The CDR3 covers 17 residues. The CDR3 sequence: CASSPWTGGRSNQPQHF. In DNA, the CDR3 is TGTGCCAGCAGTCCCTGGACAGGGGGAAGGAGCAATCAGCCCCAGCATTTT.

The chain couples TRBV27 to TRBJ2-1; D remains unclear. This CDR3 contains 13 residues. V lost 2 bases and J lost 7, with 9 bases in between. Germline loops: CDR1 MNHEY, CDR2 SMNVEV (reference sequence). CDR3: CASSLTRINEQFF. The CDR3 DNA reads TGTGCCAGCAGTTTAACCAGGATTAATGAGCAGTTCTTC.

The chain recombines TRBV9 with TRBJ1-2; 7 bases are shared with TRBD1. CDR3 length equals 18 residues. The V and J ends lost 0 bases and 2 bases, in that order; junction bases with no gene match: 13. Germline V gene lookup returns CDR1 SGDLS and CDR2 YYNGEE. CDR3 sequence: CASSVAKGAKDQNYGYTF. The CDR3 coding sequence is TGTGCCAGCAGCGTAGCTAAGGGGGCGAAAGACCAGAACTATGGCTACACCTTC.

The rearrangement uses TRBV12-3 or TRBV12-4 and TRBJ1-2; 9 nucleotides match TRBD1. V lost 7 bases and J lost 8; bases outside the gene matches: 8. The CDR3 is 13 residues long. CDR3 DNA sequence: TGTGCCAGCAACGTACAGGGGGCCATAGGCTACACCTTC. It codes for CASNVQGAIGYTF.

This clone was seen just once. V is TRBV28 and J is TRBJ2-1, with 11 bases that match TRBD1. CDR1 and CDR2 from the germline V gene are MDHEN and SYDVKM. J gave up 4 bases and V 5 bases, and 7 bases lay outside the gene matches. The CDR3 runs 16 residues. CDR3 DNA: TGTGCCAGCAGTCCCGGACAGGGGGCCTCGTACAATGAGCAGTTCTTC. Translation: CASSPGQGASYNEQFF.

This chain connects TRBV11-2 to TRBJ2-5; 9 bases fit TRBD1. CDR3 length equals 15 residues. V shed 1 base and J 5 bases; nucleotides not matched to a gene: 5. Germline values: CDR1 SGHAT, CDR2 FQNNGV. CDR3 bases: TGTGCCAGCAGCTTAGGGGACAGGGACTTGGAGACCCAGTACTTC. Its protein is CASSLGDRDLETQYF.

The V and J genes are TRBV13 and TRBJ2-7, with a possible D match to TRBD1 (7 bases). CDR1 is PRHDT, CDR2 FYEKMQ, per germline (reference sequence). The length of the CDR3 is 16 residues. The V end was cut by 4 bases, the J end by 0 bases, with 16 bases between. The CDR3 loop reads CASSSGDRVSSYEQYF. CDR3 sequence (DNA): TGTGCCAGCAGCTCGGGGGACAGAGTCAGCTCCTACGAGCAGTACTTC.

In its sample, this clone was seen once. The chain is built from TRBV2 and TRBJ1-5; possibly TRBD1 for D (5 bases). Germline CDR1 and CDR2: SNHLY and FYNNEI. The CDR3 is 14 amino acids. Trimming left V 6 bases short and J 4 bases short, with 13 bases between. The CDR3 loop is CASRGPQGNQPQHF. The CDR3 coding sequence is TGTGCCAGCAGAGGCCCGCAGGGAAATCAGCCCCAGCATTTT. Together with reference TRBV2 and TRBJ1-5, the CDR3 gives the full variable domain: EPEVTQTPSHQVTQMGQEVILRCVPISNHLYFYWYRQILGQKVEFLVSFYNNEISEKSEIFDDQFSVERPDGSNFTLKIRSTKLEDSAMYFCASRGPQGNQPQHFGDGTRLSIL.

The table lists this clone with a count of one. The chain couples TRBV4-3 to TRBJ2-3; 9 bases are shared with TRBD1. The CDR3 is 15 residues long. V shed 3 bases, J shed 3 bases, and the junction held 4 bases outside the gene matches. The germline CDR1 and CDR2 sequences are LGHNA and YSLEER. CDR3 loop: CASSHHGQGTDTQYF. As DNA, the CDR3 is TGCGCCAGCAGCCACCACGGACAGGGGACAGATACGCAGTATTTT.

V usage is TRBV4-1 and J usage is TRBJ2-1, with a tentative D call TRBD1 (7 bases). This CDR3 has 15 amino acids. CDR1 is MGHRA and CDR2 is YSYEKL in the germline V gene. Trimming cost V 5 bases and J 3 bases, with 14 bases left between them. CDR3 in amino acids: CASSTQGGNYNEQFF. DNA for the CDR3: TGCGCCAGCAGCACCCAGGGGGGTAACTACAATGAGCAGTTCTTC.

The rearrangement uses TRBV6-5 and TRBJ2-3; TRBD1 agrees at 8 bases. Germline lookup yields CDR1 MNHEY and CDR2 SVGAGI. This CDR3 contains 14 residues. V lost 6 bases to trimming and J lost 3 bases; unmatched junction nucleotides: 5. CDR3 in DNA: TGTGCCAGCAGCAGCGGACAGGGTACAGATACGCAGTATTTT. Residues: CASSSGQGTDTQYF.

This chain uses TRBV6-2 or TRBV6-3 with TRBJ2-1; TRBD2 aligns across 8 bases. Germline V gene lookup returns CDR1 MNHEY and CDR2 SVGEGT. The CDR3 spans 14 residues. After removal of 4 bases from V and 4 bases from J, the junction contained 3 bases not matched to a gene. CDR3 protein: CASSFSGIYNEQFF. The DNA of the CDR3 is TGTGCCAGCAGTTTTAGCGGGATATACAATGAGCAGTTCTTC.

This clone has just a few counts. The CDR3 DNA follows: TGTGCCAGCAGCCCAAGACAGTTTAACTCTGGAAACACCATATATTTT. Its protein product is CASSPRQFNSGNTIYF. The gene calls are TRBV5-6 and TRBJ1-3; D may be TRBD1 (5 bases). Germline CDR1 reads SGHDT; CDR2 reads YYEEEE. The CDR3 has 16 amino acids. V was cut by 4 bases and J by 0 bases, with 14 bases left in between.

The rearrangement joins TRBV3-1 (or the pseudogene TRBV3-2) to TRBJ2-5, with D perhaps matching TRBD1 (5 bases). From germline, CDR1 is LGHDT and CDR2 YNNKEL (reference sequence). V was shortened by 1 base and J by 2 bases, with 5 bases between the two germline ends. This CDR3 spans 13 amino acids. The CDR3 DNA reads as TGTGCCAGCAGCCAAGGGACACAAGAGACCCAGTACTTC. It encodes CASSQGTQETQYF.

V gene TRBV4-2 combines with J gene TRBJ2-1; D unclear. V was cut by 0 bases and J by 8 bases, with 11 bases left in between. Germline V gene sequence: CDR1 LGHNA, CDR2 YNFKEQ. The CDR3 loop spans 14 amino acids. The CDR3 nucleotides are TGTGCCAGCAGCCAAGATCTAGGAGCCTATGAGCAGTTCTTC. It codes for CASSQDLGAYEQFF.

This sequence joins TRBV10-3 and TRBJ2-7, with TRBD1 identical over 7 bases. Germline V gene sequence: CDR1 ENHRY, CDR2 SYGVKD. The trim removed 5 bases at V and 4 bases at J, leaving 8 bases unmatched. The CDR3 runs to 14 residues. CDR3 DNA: TGTGCCATCAGTTCCGGGACAGCGTTATACGAGCAGTACTTC. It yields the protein CAISSGTALYEQYF.

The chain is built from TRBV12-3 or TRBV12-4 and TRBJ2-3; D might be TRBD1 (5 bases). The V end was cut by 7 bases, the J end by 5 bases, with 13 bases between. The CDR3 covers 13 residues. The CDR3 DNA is TGTGCCAGCACTCAGGGCCACGAAGATACGCAGTATTTT. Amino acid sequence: CASTQGHEDTQYF.